This TCR beta chain was recovered during a study of blood T cell repertoires in COVID-19. Study details: Acute-phase and convalescent COVID-19 samples originated in the United States, Italy and Spain. In each case, the material was cDNA or gDNA derived from T cells, B-cell-depleted T cells, or PBMCs.

The CDR3 loop spans 16 amino acids. CDR1 and CDR2 (germline): SGHAT, FQNNGV. In the original workflow: Estimation of nucleated cell counts relied on the amplification of reference gene primers. Libraries were prepared by immunoSEQ multiplex PCR; TCRdb keeps only in-frame clonotypes and omits some of them. That table is the source of V, J and clone size, and D and trimming were worked out from the DNA. The sample contains about 53,000 clones, roughly 90% of which appear only once. As regards this clone: The junction departs from the called germline gene at one end, perhaps through a read error.

The V and J genes are TRBV11-2 and TRBJ1-6, with TRBD1 as a possible D gene (5 bases). The TCR originated in a man at least 80 years old with acute or convalescent COVID-19. The sequenced sample was peripheral blood. The CDR3 DNA follows: TGTACCAGCAGCCGTCTCGGACAAAATCCACGTTCACCCCTCCACTTT. It specifies CTSSRLGQNPRSPLHF.